This T cell receptor beta chain emerged from a study of blood T cells in healthy people across ages. Using a J-beta primer mix together with a sample-barcoded 5' primer, a second PCR was run for roughly 6 to 12 cycles. TCRdb analysed the 5' RACE reads with MiXCR anew, one entry per CDR3 protein. The sample has 1.5 million to 2 million distinct CDR3 sequences; roughly 49% are singletons. V dropped 4 bases and J dropped 4 bases, with 13 bases sitting between them. In germline, CDR1 is SGHNT, CDR2 YENEEA. The CDR3 covers 14 residues. The chain employs TRBV11-3 and TRBJ1-1; TRBD1 is a possible D gene (5 bases). What was sequenced was blood. This TCR came from a middle-aged woman in good health. Written as DNA, the CDR3 is TGTGCCAGCAGCTCCCGGGGGGTTGGCACTGAAGCTTTCTTT. The encoded protein is CASSSRGVGTEAFF.